Shown below are 30 T cell receptor beta chains from a single sample sequenced in a study of T cell responses to AZD1222 COVID-19 vaccine. Sequencing was performed with immunoSEQ multiplex PCR; in TCRdb, only in-frame clones are kept and a portion is missing. The sample lists tens of thousands of clones, approximately 86% seen once, with 40% to 65% in the top ten. Sequences were derived from peripheral blood, sampled on day 0 of AZD1222 vaccination. The receptor set was obtained from an adult in good health.

This clone appeared a few times. The V and J genes are TRBV5-1 and TRBJ1-6; tentatively, D is TRBD1 (5 bases). The germline V and J ends were trimmed by 0 bases and 8 bases, with 12 bases remaining between them. The CDR3 loop spans 15 amino acids. The germline V gene has CDR1 SGHRS and CDR2 YFSETQ. The CDR3 loop reads CASSLGGKRDSPLHF. DNA of the CDR3: TGCGCCAGCAGCTTGGGGGGGAAGAGGGATTCACCCCTCCACTTT. Filled out from reference TRBV5-1 and TRBJ1-6, the complete variable domain reads KAGVTQTPRYLIKTRGQQVTLSCSPISGHRSVSWYQQTPGQGLQFLFEYFSETQRNKGNFPGRFSGRQFSNSRSEMNVSTLELGDSALYLCASSLGGKRDSPLHFGNGTRLTVT.

This chain joins TRBV2 and TRBJ1-6; D remains ambiguous. Germline V gene data show CDR1 as SNHLY and CDR2 as FYNNEI. This CDR3 region has 14 residues. V lost 5 bases, J lost 6 bases, and 11 bases lay in between. CDR3 in amino acids: CASSPSGVNSPLHF. The CDR3, as DNA: TGTGCCAGCAGTCCCTCCGGGGTTAATTCACCCCTCCACTTT.

Written as DNA, the CDR3 is TGTGCCAGCAGTTTGGGGGGAGCCTCCTACGAGCAGTACTTC. Translating it yields CASSLGGASYEQYF. The chain combines TRBV28 with TRBJ2-7; D is possibly TRBD2 (6 bases). CDR1 MDHEN and CDR2 SYDVKM come from the germline V gene. The CDR3 sequence is 14 residues long. Between the trimmed V and J ends, which lost 3 bases and 0 bases, there was a span of 9 bases.

The chain has TRBV7-6 and TRBJ1-1; D is ambiguous. Germline V gene data show CDR1 as SGHVS and CDR2 as FNYEAQ. V lost 0 bases and J lost 0, with 11 bases in between. The CDR3 sequence is 16 residues long. The CDR3 reads CASSLARNSMNTEAFF. For the CDR3, the DNA is TGTGCCAGCAGCTTAGCGCGGAACAGCATGAACACTGAAGCTTTCTTT.

This clone has a single count. V is TRBV28 and J is TRBJ1-5, with D hard to call. From germline, CDR1 is MDHEN and CDR2 SYDVKM. CDR3 length: 14 amino acids. V was pared by 2 bases and J by 7 bases, with 12 bases between. The CDR3 protein is CASSLGLAGQPQHF. CDR3 DNA sequence: TGTGCCAGCAGTTTAGGTCTAGCCGGACAGCCCCAGCATTTT.

V is TRBV5-5 and J is TRBJ1-6, with D hard to call. This CDR3 has 15 residues. Germline-derived CDR1 and CDR2 are SGHKS and YYEKEE (reference sequence). V dropped 3 bases and J dropped 5 bases, with 12 bases sitting between them. The CDR3 sequence is CASSWEVLNNSPLHF. For the CDR3, the DNA is TGTGCCAGCAGCTGGGAGGTACTCAATAATTCACCCCTCCACTTT.

The V call is TRBV12-3 or TRBV12-4, the J call TRBJ2-1; D is ambiguous. The length of the CDR3 is 13 residues. V lost 6 bases, J lost 7 bases, and 13 bases lay in between. CDR3 loop: CASSYDSMNEQFF. CDR3 nucleotide sequence: TGTGCCAGCAGCTACGATAGCATGAATGAGCAGTTCTTC.

The rearrangement links TRBV9 to TRBJ2-1; D unresolved. V was pared by 2 bases and J by 9 bases, with 18 bases between. Germline assignment: CDR1 SGDLS and CDR2 YYNGEE. The CDR3 runs to 15 residues. Written as DNA, the CDR3 is TGTGCCAGCAGCGTCGGAACCAGCCGGGCCTCTGAGCAGTTCTTC. Encoded protein: CASSVGTSRASEQFF.

The rearrangement links TRBV5-4 to TRBJ1-1; D might be TRBD1 (6 bases). V lost 0 bases, J lost 2 bases, and 14 bases lay in between. Per germline, CDR1 SGHNT and CDR2 YYREEE (reference sequence). The CDR3 has 16 amino acids. DNA for the CDR3: TGTGCCAGCAGCTTGGCTAGGGGGGTGGTTAACACTGAAGCTTTCTTT. Its protein is CASSLARGVVNTEAFF. Based on the CDR3 plus reference TRBV5-4 and TRBJ1-1, the full variable domain is ETGVTQSPTHLIKTRGQQVTLRCSSQSGHNTVSWYQQALGQGPQFIFQYYREEENGRGNFPPRFSGLQFPNYSSELNVNALELDDSALYLCASSLARGVVNTEAFFGQGTRLTVV.

This sequence joins TRBV2 and TRBJ1-4, with D possibly matching TRBD1 (5 bases). Germline V gives CDR1 SNHLY, CDR2 FYNNEI. Deletions cut 8 bases from V and 2 bases from J, with 15 bases between. This CDR3 comprises 15 residues. This CDR3 reads CASAGGRGTNEKLFF. Written as DNA, the CDR3 is TGTGCCAGCGCGGGGGGAAGGGGTACTAATGAAAAACTGTTTTTT.

This chain joins TRBV18 and TRBJ1-6, with unresolved D. Germline-derived CDR1 and CDR2 are KGHSH and LQKENI. The CDR3 length is 13 residues. The ends were cut back, 6 bases at V and 8 bases at J, with 11 bases in the middle. The CDR3 region is CASSPGPDSPLHF. In nucleotides, the CDR3 is TGTGCCAGCTCGCCCGGCCCCGATTCACCCCTCCACTTT. The variable domain in full, with the rest retrieved from reference TRBV18 and TRBJ1-6, is NAGVMQNPRHLVRRRGQEARLRCSPMKGHSHVYWYRQLPEEGLKFMVYLQKENIIDESGMPKERFSAEFPKEGPSILRIQQVVRGDSAAYFCASSPGPDSPLHFGNGTRLTVT.

The chain uses TRBV10-3 and TRBJ1-6; 7 bases match TRBD1. CDR1 is ENHRY, CDR2 SYGVKD, per germline. V shed 0 bases, J shed 10 bases, and the junction held 9 bases outside the gene matches. The CDR3 has 16 residues. This CDR3 reads CAISESMAGGRSPLHF. The DNA for the CDR3 is TGTGCCATCAGTGAGTCGATGGCAGGGGGAAGGTCACCCCTCCACTTT.

V is TRBV11-2 and J is TRBJ1-3, with 7 bases identical to TRBD1. CDR1 SGHAT and CDR2 FQNNGV come from the germline V gene. The CDR3 loop spans 16 amino acids. Losses at the gene ends were 5 bases for V and 0 bases for J; bases not matched to a gene: 7. The CDR3 here is CASSLGQQSSGNTIYF. CDR3 nucleotides: TGTGCCAGCAGCCTGGGACAGCAAAGCTCTGGAAACACCATATATTTT.

V gene TRBV7-2 combines with J gene TRBJ2-1; TRBD1 matches 9 bases. J gave up 3 bases and V 2 bases, and 5 bases lay outside the gene matches. Germline V gene sequence: CDR1 SGHTA, CDR2 FQGNSA. The CDR3 is 16 residues long. CDR3 region: CASSLRRGQGYNEQFF. CDR3 DNA: TGTGCCAGCAGCTTAAGGAGGGGACAGGGCTACAATGAGCAGTTCTTC. Full variable domain (remainder filled in from reference TRBV7-2 and TRBJ2-1): GAGVSQSPSNKVTEKGKDVELRCDPISGHTALYWYRQSLGQGLEFLIYFQGNSAPDKSGLPSDRFSAERTGGSVSTLTIQRTQQEDSAVYLCASSLRRGQGYNEQFFGPGTRLTVL.

A few counts support this clone. V and J are TRBV18 and TRBJ2-7; D is ambiguous. Germline CDR1 is KGHSH and CDR2 is LQKENI. CDR3 length: 14 amino acids. Trimming stripped 3 bases from V and 5 bases from J, with 14 bases between. CDR3 DNA sequence: TGTGCCAGCTCACCCAGGACCCCCCCGGACGAGCAGTACTTC. This sequence encodes CASSPRTPPDEQYF.

As regards this clone: The identical CDR3 is also encoded by other nucleotide sequences in the sample. The chain joins TRBV9 to TRBJ1-3, with unresolved D. Trimming took off 0 bases at V and 0 bases at J, with 7 bases between the two ends. Looked up from germline, CDR1 is SGDLS and CDR2 is YYNGEE. This CDR3 is built from 15 residues. The CDR3 here is CASSVDGSSGNTIYF. In nucleotides, the CDR3 is TGTGCCAGCAGCGTAGATGGAAGCTCTGGAAACACCATATATTTT.

The chain links TRBV28 to TRBJ2-2; 8 nucleotides agree with TRBD2. This CDR3 spans 16 amino acids. With V trimmed by 6 bases and J by 2 bases, 8 bases remained unmatched. CDR1 and CDR2 (germline): MDHEN, SYDVKM. The CDR3 region has the DNA TGTGCCAGCAGCCCCGGGGGGGGGCCAAACACCGGGGAGCTGTTTTTT. Its translation: CASSPGGGPNTGELFF.

This clone was detected many times. The rearrangement joins TRBV3-1 (or the pseudogene TRBV3-2) to TRBJ2-1; the match to TRBD2 covers 13 bases. The junction had 7 bases not matched to a gene; V was cut back by 5 bases and J by 9 bases. CDR3 length: 15 residues. The V gene's germline CDR1 is LGHDT and CDR2 YNNKEL (reference sequence). The CDR3 nucleotides read TGTGCCAGCAGCTTGACTAGCGGGGGGTCCGGTGAGCAGTTCTTC. Residues: CASSLTSGGSGEQFF.

J is TRBJ2-3 and V is TRBV2; 8 bases align to TRBD2. The ends lost 5 bases at V and 3 bases at J; junction bases unmatched: 4. This CDR3 is built from 14 residues. CDR1 is SNHLY and CDR2 is FYNNEI in the germline V gene. This chain's CDR3 is CASSRGGPTDTQYF. DNA for the CDR3: TGTGCCAGCAGTCGGGGGGGGCCAACAGATACGCAGTATTTT.

This chain links TRBV5-5 with TRBJ1-1; possible D gene TRBD1, 5 bases. The V end lost 6 bases, the J end lost 6 bases, and 18 bases lay between the germline ends. Germline CDR1 SGHKS, CDR2 YYEKEE (reference sequence). The CDR3 extends over 14 amino acids. CDR3 amino acids: CASTPVGEVSEAFF. The DNA for the CDR3 is TGTGCCAGCACCCCGGTGGGGGAGGTGTCTGAAGCTTTCTTT.

The chain has TRBV3-1 (or the pseudogene TRBV3-2) and TRBJ2-7; TRBD2 matches 11 bases. CDR1 LGHDT and CDR2 YNNKEL come from the germline V gene (reference sequence). V lost 1 base, J lost 6 bases, and 2 bases stayed unmatched. The CDR3 extends over 14 amino acids. CDR3 sequence: CASSQGLAGSEQYF. DNA of the CDR3: TGTGCCAGCAGCCAAGGACTAGCGGGAAGCGAGCAGTACTTC.

The chain has TRBV10-1 and TRBJ2-1; 9 nucleotides match TRBD2. The junction had 7 bases not matched to a gene; V was cut back by 2 bases and J by 5 bases. Per the germline V gene, CDR1 is WNHNN and CDR2 is SYGVQD (reference sequence). CDR3 size: 16 residues. CDR3 region: CASSETLLAGDNEQFF. DNA for the CDR3: TGCGCCAGCAGTGAGACCCTGTTAGCGGGAGACAATGAGCAGTTCTTC.

This clone appeared once. The chain's CDR3 is CAISEAGAGDYEQYF. The CDR3 DNA is TGTGCCATCAGTGAGGCGGGGGCGGGGGACTACGAGCAGTACTTC. V and J are TRBV10-3 and TRBJ2-7; D is perhaps TRBD2 (7 bases). CDR1 is ENHRY and CDR2 is SYGVKD in the germline V gene. This CDR3 comprises 15 residues. V was clipped by 2 bases and J by 3 bases, with 14 bases between them.

J is TRBJ1-2 and V is TRBV24-1; 8 nucleotides match TRBD1. The germline CDR1 and CDR2 sequences are KGHDR and SFDVKD. The V and J ends lost 4 bases and 8 bases, in that order; junction bases with no gene match: 5. The CDR3 covers 13 residues. CDR3 sequence reads: CATSDRGQGGYTF. In DNA form, the CDR3 reads TGTGCCACCAGTGACCGAGGACAGGGAGGCTACACCTTC.

This chain uses TRBV3-1 (or the pseudogene TRBV3-2) with TRBJ2-3; D remains ambiguous. The V gene's germline CDR1 is LGHDT and CDR2 YNNKEL (reference sequence). V was pared by 4 bases and J by 6 bases, with 8 bases between. The length of the CDR3 is 12 residues. In DNA, the CDR3 is TGTGCCAGCAGCCTCCGGCGGGATACGCAGTATTTT. It translates to CASSLRRDTQYF.

This clone was counted once. The V call is TRBV7-9, the J call TRBJ2-3; 12 positions agree with TRBD2. The germline gives CDR1 SEHNR, CDR2 FQNEAQ (reference sequence). CDR3 length: 16 amino acids. V trimming: 5 bases; J trimming: 4 bases; junction bases outside the gene matches: 7. CDR3 protein: CASSARLAGVADTQYF. The DNA of the CDR3 is TGTGCCAGCAGCGCGCGACTAGCGGGAGTTGCAGATACGCAGTATTTT.

This clone was counted a few times. The J gene is TRBJ1-1, the V gene TRBV7-8; D possibly corresponds to TRBD1 (6 bases). V gave up 8 bases and J gave up 2 bases, with 9 bases separating them. CDR3 length: 12 amino acids. The germline gives CDR1 SGHVS, CDR2 FQNEAQ. The CDR3 sequence: CASGQTNTEAFF. The CDR3 DNA follows: TGTGCCAGCGGACAGACCAACACTGAAGCTTTCTTT.

The V call is TRBV7-2, the J call TRBJ2-7; tentatively, D is TRBD1 (6 bases). V was cut by 4 bases and J by 5 bases, with 15 bases left in between. Germline V CDR1 and CDR2: SGHTA, FQGNSA. The CDR3 runs to 14 residues. The CDR3 coding sequence is TGTGCCAGCAGCTCCGGTCAGGGGATCCACGAGCAGTACTTC. It encodes CASSSGQGIHEQYF.

This clone appeared once. The rearrangement uses TRBV5-4 and TRBJ2-3; TRBD2 matches at 10 bases. The CDR3 covers 16 residues. Per the germline V gene, CDR1 is SGHNT and CDR2 is YYREEE (reference sequence). Unmatched junction bases numbered 5, after V lost 0 bases and J lost 4 bases. The CDR3 protein is CASSLEASGSADTQYF. The CDR3 DNA is TGTGCCAGCAGCTTGGAAGCTAGCGGGAGCGCAGATACGCAGTATTTT.

The CDR3 DNA reads as TGTGCCAGCAGAGGCAGGGTCCACGAGCAGTACTTC. As protein: CASRGRVHEQYF. This sequence joins TRBV28 and TRBJ2-7; D is possibly TRBD1 (5 bases). Germline CDR1 reads MDHEN; CDR2 reads SYDVKM. V was cut by 6 bases and J by 5 bases, with 11 bases left in between. The CDR3 has 12 amino acids.